This entry is about one T cell receptor (beta chain). Its antigen remains unknown. Measured with immunoSEQ multiplex PCR; TCRdb has only the in-frame clones, and not every one. The sample yields 95,000 to 100,000 clones, around 80% seen once. Per the germline V gene, CDR1 is MNHEY and CDR2 is SMNVEV (reference sequence). The V gene lost 5 bases and the J gene lost 0 bases, with 15 bases spanning the gap. The CDR3 spans 16 residues. This entry is derived from a study of cytotoxic CD8 clonotypes in ibrutinib-treated CLL. Study-wide background: Enrolment comprised about 10 relapsed/refractory and about 14 treatment-naive patients; roughly 18 were IGHV unmutated. Study-wide results and limits: Private clonotypes, not public ones, expanded at ibrutinib response. Baseline clonality, higher than in age-matched healthy donors, tracked circulating CD8+ T-cell counts.

The authors obtained around 2 micrograms of genomic DNA from cryopreserved PBMCs for TCR beta libraries. This chain uses TRBV27 with TRBJ2-3; the D gene is possibly TRBD1 (8 bases). Here the sequenced sample was PBMCs, taken after 12 months of ibrutinib treatment. This clonotype was sampled from a human donor with chronic lymphocytic leukemia. The CDR3 sequence is CASSNRGGSSTDTQYF. The DNA of the CDR3 is TGTGCCAGCAGTAACAGGGGGGGCTCTAGCACAGATACGCAGTATTTT.